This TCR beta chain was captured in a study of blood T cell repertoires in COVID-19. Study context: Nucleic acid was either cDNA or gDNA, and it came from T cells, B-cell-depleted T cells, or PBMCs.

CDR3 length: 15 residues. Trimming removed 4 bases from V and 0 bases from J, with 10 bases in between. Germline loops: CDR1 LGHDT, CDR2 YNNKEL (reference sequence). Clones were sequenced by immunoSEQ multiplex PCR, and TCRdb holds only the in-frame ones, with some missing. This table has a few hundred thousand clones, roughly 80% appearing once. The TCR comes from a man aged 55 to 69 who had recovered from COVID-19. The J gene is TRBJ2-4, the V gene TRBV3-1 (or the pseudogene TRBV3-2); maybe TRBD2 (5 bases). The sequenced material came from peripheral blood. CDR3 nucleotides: TGTGCCAGCAGCCCATCGGGGAAAGCCAAAAACATTCAGTACTTC. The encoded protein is CASSPSGKAKNIQYF.